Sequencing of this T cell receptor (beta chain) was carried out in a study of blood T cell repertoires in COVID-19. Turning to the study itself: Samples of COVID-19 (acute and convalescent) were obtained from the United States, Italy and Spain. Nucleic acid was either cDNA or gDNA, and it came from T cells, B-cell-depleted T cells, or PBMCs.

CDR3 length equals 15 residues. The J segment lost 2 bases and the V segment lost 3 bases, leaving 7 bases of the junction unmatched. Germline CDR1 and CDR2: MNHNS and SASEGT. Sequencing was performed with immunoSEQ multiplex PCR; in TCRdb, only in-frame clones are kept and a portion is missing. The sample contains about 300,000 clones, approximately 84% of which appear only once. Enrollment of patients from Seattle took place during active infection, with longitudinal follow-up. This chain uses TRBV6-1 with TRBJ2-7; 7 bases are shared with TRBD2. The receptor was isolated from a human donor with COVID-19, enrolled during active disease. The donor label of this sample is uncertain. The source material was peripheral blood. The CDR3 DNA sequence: TGTGCCAGCAGTGATCAAGCGGGGAAAACCTACGAGCAGTACTTC. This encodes CASSDQAGKTYEQYF.